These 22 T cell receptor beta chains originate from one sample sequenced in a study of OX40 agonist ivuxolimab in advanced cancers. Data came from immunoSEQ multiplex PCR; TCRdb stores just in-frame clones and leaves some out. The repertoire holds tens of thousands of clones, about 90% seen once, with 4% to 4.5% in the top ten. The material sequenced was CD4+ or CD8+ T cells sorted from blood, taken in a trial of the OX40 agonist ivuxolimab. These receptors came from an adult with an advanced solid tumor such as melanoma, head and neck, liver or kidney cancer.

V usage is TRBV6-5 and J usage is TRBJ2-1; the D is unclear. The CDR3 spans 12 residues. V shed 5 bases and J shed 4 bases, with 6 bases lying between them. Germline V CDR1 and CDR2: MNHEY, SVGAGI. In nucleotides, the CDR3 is TGTGCCAGCAGTCTAGGGTACAATGAGCAGTTCTTC. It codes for CASSLGYNEQFF.

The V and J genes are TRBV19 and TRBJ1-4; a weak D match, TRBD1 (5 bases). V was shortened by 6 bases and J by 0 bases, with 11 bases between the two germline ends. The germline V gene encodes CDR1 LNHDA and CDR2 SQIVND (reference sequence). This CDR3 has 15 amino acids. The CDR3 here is CASRSWDATNEKLFF. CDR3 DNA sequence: TGTGCCAGTAGGAGTTGGGACGCAACTAATGAAAAACTGTTTTTT.

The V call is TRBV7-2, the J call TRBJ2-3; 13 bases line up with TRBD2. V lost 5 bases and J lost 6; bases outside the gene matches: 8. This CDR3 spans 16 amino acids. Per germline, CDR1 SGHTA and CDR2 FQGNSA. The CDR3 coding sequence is TGTGCCAGCAGCCATGGACTAGCGGGAGTGCCTGATACGCAGTATTTT. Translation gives CASSHGLAGVPDTQYF.

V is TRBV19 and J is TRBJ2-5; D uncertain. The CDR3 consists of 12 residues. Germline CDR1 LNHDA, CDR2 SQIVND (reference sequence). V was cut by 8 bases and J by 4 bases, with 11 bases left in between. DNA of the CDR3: TGTGCCAGTTCTCATTTGGGAGAGACCCAGTACTTC. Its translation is CASSHLGETQYF. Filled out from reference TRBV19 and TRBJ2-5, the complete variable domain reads DGGITQSPKYLFRKEGQNVTLSCEQNLNHDAMYWYRQDPGQGLRLIYYSQIVNDFQKGDIAEGYSVSREKKESFPLTVTSAQKNPTAFYLCASSHLGETQYFGPGTRLLVL.

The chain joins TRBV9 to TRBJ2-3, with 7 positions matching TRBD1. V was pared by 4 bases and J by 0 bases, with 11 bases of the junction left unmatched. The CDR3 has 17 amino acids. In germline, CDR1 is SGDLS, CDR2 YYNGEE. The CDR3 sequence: CASSPQTGLLSTDTQYF. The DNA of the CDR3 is TGTGCCAGCAGCCCTCAGACAGGGTTACTTAGCACAGATACGCAGTATTTT.

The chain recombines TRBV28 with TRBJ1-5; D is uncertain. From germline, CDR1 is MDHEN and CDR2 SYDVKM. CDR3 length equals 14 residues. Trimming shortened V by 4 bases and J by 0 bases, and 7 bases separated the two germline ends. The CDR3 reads CASSYRGSNQPQHF. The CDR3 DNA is TGTGCCAGCAGTTACCGAGGTAGCAATCAGCCCCAGCATTTT.

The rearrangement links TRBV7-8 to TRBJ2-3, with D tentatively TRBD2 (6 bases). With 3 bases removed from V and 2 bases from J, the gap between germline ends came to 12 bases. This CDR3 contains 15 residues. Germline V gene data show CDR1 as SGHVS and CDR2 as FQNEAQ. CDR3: CASSLKRASTDTQYF. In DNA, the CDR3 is TGTGCCAGCAGCTTGAAGCGGGCATCCACAGATACGCAGTATTTT.

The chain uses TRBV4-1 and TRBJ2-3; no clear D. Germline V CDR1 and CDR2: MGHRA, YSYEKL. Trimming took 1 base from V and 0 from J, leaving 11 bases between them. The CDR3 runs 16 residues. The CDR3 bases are TGCGCCAGCAGCCAAGGGTCCCTACTCAGCACAGATACGCAGTATTTT. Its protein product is CASSQGSLLSTDTQYF.

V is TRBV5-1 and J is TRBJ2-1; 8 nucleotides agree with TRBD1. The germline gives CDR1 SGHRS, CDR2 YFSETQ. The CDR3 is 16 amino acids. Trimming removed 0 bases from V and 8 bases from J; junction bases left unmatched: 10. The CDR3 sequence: CASSLAPGQGAYEQFF. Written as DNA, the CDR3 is TGCGCCAGCAGCTTGGCCCCCGGCCAGGGGGCTTATGAGCAGTTCTTC.

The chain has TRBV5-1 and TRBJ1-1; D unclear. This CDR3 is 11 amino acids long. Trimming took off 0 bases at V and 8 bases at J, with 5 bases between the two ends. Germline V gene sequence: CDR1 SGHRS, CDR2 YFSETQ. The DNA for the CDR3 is TGCGCCAGCAGCTTGGAGCGGGAAGCTTTCTTT. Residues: CASSLEREAFF.

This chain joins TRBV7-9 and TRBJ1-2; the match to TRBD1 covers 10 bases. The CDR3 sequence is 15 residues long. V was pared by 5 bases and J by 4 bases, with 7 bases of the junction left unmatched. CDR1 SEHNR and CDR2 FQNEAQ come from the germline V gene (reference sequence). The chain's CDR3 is CASSAGQGVFYGYTF. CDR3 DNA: TGTGCCAGCAGCGCAGGACAGGGGGTTTTCTATGGCTACACCTTC.

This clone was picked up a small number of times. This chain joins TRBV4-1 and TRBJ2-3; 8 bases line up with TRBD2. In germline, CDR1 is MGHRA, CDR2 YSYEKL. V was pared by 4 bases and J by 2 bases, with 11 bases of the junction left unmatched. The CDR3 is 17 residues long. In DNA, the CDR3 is TGCGCCAGCAGCCCCCCGGGGGCGGGAGGAACCACAGATACGCAGTATTTT. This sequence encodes CASSPPGAGGTTDTQYF.

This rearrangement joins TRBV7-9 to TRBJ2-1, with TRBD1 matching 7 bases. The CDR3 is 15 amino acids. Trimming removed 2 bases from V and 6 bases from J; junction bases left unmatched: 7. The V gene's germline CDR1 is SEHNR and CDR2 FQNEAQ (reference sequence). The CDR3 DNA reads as TGTGCCAGCAGCTTACGAGGGACAGTGGGCAATGAGCAGTTCTTC. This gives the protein CASSLRGTVGNEQFF.

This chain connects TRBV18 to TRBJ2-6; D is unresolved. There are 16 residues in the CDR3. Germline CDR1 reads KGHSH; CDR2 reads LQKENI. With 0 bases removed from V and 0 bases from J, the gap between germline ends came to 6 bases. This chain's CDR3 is CASSPPLSSGANVLTF. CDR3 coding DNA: TGTGCCAGCTCACCACCGCTCAGCTCTGGGGCCAACGTCCTGACTTTC.

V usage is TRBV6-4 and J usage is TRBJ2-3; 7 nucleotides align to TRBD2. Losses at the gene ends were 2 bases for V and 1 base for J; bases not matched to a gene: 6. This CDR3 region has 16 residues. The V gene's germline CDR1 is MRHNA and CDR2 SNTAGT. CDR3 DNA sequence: TGTGCCAGCAGTGACGAATCGGGAGGAGGCACAGATACGCAGTATTTT. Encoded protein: CASSDESGGGTDTQYF.

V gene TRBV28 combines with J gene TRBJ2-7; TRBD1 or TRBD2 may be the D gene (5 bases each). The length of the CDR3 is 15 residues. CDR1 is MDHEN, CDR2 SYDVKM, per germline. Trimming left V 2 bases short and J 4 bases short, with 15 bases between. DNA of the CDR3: TGTGCCAGCAGTTTAGGGGCTAGCCCCTTTTACGAGCAGTACGTC. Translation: CASSLGASPFYEQYV.

CDR3 region: CASSIAGNTNQPQHF. The CDR3, as DNA: TGTGCCAGCAGCATCGCAGGCAACACCAATCAGCCCCAGCATTTT. This chain connects TRBV5-5 to TRBJ1-5; D is undetermined. The V end was cut by 4 bases, the J end by 3 bases, with 14 bases between. This CDR3 region has 15 residues. Germline-derived CDR1 and CDR2 are SGHKS and YYEKEE (reference sequence). Complete variable domain (other parts from reference TRBV5-5 and TRBJ1-5): DAGVTQSPTHLIKTRGQQVTLRCSPISGHKSVSWYQQVLGQGPQFIFQYYEKEERGRGNFPDRFSARQFPNYSSELNVNALLLGDSALYLCASSIAGNTNQPQHFGDGTRLSIL.

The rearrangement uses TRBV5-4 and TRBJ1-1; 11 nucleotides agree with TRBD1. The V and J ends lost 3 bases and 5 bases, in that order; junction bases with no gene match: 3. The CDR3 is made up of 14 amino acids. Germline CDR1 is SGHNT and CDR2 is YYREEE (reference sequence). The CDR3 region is CASSWGQGGTEAFF. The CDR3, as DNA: TGTGCCAGCAGCTGGGGACAGGGGGGAACTGAAGCTTTCTTT.

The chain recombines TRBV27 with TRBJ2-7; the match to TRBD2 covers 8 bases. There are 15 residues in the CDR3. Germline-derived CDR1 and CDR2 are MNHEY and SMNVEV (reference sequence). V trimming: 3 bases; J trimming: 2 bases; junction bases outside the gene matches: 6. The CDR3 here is CASSLGVAGPYEQYF. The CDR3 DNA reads TGTGCCAGCAGTTTGGGAGTAGCGGGGCCCTACGAGCAGTACTTC.

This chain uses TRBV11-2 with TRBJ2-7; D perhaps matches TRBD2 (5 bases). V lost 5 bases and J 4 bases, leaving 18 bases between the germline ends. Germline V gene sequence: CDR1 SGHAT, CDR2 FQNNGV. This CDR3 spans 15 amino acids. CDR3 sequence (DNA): TGTGCCAGCAGCAGCGGACTTTACGCCGGTTACGAGCAGTACGTC. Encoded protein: CASSSGLYAGYEQYV.

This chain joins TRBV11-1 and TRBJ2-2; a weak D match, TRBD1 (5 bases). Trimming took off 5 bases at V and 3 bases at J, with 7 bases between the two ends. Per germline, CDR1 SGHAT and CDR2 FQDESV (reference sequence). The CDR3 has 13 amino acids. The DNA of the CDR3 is TGTGCCAGCAGCCCAGGGTACACCGGGGAGCTGTTTTTT. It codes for CASSPGYTGELFF.

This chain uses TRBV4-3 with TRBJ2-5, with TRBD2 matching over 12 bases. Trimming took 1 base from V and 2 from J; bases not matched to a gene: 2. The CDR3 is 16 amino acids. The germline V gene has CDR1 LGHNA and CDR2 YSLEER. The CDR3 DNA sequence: TGCGCCAGCAGCCAAGCTAGCGGGGGGGGACAAGAGACCCAGTACTTC. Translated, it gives CASSQASGGGQETQYF.